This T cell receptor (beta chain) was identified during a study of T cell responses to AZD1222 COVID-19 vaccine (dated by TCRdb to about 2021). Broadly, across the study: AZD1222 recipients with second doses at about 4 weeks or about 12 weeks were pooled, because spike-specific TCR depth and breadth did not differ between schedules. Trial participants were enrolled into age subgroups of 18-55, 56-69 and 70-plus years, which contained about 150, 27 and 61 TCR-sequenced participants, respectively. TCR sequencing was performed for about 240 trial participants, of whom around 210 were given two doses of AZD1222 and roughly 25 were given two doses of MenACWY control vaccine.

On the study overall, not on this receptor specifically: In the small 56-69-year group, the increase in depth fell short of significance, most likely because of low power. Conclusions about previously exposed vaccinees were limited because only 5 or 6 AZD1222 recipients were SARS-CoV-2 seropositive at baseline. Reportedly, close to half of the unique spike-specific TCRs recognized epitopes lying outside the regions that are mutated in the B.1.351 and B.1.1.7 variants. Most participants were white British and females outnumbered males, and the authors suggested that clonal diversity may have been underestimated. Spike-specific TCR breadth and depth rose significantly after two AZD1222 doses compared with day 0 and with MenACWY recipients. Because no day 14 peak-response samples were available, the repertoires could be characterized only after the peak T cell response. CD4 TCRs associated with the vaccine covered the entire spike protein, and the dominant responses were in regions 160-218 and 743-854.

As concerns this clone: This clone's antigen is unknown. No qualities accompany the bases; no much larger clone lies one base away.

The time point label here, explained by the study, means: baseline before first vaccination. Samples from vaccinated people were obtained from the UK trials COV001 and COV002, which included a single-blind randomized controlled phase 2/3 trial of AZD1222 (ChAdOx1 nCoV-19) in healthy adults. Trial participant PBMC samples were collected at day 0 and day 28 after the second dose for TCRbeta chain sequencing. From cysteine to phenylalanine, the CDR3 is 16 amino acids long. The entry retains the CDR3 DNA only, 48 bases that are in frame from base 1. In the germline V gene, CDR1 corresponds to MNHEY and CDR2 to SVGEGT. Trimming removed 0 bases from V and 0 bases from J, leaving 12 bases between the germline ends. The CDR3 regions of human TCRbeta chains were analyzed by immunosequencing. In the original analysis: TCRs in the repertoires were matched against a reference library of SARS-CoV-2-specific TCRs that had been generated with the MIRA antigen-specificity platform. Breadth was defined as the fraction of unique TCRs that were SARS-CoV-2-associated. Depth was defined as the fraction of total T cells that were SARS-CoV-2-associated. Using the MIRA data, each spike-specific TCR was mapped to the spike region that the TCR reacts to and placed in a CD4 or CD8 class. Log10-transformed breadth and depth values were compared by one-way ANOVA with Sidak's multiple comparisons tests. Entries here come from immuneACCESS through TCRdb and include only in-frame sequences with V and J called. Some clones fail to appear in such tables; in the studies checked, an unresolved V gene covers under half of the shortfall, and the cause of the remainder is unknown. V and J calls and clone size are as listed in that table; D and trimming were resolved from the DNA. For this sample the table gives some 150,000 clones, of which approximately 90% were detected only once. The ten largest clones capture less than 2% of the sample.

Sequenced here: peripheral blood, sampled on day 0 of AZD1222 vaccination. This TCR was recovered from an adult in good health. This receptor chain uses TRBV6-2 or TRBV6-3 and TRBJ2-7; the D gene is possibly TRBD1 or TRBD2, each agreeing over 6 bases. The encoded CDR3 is CASSYSRGGFSYEQYF. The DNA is TGTGCCAGCAGTTACTCGAGAGGGGGGTTCTCCTACGAGCAGTACTTC.